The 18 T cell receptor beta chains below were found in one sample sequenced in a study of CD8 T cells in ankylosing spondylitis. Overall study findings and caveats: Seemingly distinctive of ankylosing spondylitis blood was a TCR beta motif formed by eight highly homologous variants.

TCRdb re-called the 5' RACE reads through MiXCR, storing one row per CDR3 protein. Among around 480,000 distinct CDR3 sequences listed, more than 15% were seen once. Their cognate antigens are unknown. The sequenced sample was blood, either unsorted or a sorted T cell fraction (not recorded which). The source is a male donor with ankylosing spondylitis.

CDR3 DNA sequence: TGTGCCAGCAGCGTAGATGGAGGGCCCATAGAAGCTTTCTTT. Protein sequence: CASSVDGGPIEAFF. V usage is TRBV9 and J usage is TRBJ1-1; D is unclear. Germline values: CDR1 SGDLS, CDR2 YYNGEE. The CDR3 extends over 14 amino acids. V was pared by 0 bases and J by 8 bases, with 14 bases between.

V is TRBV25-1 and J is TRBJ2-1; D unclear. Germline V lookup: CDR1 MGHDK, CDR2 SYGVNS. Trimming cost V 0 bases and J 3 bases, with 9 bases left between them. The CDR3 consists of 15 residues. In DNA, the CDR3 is TGTGCCAGCAGTGAATATATGGCTCTCTACAATGAGCAGTTCTTC. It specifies CASSEYMALYNEQFF. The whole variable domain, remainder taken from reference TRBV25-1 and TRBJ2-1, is EADIYQTPRYLVIGTGKKITLECSQTMGHDKMYWYQQDPGMELHLIHYSYGVNSTEKGDLSSESTVSRIRTEHFPLTLESARPSHTSQYLCASSEYMALYNEQFFGPGTRLTVL.

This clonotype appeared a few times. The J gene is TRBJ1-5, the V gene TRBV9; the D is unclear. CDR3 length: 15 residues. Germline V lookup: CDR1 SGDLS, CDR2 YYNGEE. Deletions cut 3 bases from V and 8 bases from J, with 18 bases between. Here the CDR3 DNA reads TGTGCCAGCAGCGCGGGATGGGCGGGTCCTGAGCCCCAGCATTTT. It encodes CASSAGWAGPEPQHF.

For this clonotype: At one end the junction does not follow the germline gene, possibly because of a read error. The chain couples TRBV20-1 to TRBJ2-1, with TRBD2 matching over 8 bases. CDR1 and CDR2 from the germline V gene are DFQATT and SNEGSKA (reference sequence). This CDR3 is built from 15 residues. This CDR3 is CSAGEAGAAYNEQFF. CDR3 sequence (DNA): TGCAGTGCTGGAGAAGCGGGGGCTGCCTACAATGAGCAGTTCTTC.

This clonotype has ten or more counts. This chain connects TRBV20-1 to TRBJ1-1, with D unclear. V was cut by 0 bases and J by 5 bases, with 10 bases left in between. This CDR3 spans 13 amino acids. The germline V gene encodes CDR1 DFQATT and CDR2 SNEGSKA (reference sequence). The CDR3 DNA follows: TGCAGTGCTAGAGACAATCAAGGGACTGAAGCTTTCTTT. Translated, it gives CSARDNQGTEAFF.

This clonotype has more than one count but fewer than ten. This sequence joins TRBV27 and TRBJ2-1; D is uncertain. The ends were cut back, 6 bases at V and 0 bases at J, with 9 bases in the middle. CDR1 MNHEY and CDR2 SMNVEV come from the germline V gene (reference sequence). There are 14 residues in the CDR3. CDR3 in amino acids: CASRRQSSYNEQFF. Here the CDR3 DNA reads TGTGCCAGCAGACGGCAGAGCTCCTACAATGAGCAGTTCTTC.

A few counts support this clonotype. The chain's CDR3 is CATETGSVGPQHF. CDR3 DNA sequence: TGTGCCACTGAGACAGGGTCGGTAGGGCCCCAGCATTTT. The rearrangement joins TRBV19 to TRBJ1-5; 7 positions match TRBD1. V was clipped by 10 bases and J by 9 bases; unmatched bases: 12. The germline gives CDR1 LNHDA, CDR2 SQIVND (reference sequence). There are 13 residues in the CDR3.

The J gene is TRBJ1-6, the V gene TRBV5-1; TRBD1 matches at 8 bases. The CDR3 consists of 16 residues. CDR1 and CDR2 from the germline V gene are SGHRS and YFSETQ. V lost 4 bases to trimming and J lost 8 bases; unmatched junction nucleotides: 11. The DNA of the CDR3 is TGCGCCAGCAGCGTATTTTTGGACAGGGCGGATTCACCCCTCCACTTT. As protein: CASSVFLDRADSPLHF.

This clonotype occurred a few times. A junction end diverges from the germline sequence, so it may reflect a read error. CDR3 amino acids: CASSLGAGVVF. The DNA of the CDR3 is TGTGCCAGCAGTTTGGGGGCCGGGGTGGTTTTT. V gene TRBV12-3 or TRBV12-4 combines with J gene TRBJ1-4; a possible D gene is TRBD1 (6 bases). The CDR3 runs to 11 residues.

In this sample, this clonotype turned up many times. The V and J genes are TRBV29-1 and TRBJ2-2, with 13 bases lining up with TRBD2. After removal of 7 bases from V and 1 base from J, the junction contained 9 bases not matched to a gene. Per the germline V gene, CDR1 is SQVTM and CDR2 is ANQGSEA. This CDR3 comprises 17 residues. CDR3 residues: CSAAGLAGMVNTGELFF. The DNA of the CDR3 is TGCAGCGCCGCGGGACTAGCGGGGATGGTGAACACCGGGGAGCTGTTTTTT.

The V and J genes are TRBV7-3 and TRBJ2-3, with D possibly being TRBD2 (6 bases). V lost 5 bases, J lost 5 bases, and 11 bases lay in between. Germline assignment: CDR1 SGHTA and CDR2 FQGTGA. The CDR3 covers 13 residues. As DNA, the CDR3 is TGTGCCAGCAGCCCGGGGGTAAGAGATACGCAGTATTTT. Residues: CASSPGVRDTQYF.

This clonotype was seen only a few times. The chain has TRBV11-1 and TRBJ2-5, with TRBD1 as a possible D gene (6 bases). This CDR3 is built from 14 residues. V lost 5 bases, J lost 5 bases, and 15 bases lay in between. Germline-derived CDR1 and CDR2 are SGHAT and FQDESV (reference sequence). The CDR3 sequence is CASSPKTRGETQYF. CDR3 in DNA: TGTGCCAGCAGCCCAAAGACCAGGGGTGAGACCCAGTACTTC.

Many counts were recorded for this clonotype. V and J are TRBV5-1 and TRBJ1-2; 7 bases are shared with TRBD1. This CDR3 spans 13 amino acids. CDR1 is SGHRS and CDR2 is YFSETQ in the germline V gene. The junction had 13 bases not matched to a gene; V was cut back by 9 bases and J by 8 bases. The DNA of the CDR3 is TGCGCCACCGCGACAGGGTCCTTTGGCGGCTACACCTTC. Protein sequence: CATATGSFGGYTF.

CDR3 amino acids: CASSLGGDRGYEQYF. Written as DNA, the CDR3 is TGTGCCAGCAGTTTAGGCGGGGACAGGGGGTACGAGCAGTACTTC. The chain couples TRBV12-3 or TRBV12-4 to TRBJ2-7; TRBD1 matches at 11 bases. The CDR3 spans 15 residues. The V and J ends lost 1 base and 4 bases, in that order; junction bases with no gene match: 3.

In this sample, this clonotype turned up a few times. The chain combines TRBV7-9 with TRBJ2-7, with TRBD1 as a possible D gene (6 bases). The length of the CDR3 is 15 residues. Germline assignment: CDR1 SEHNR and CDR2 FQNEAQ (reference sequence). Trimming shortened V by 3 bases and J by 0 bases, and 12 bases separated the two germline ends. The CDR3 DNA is TGTGCCAGCAGCTTCCGACAGGACCACTCCTACGAGCAGTACTTC. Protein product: CASSFRQDHSYEQYF.

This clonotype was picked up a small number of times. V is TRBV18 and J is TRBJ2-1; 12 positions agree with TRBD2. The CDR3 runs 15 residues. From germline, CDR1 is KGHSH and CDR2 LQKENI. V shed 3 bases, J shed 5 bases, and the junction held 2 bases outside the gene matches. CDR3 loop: CASSPTSGGDNEQFF. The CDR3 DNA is TGTGCCAGCTCACCGACTAGCGGGGGAGACAATGAGCAGTTCTTC.

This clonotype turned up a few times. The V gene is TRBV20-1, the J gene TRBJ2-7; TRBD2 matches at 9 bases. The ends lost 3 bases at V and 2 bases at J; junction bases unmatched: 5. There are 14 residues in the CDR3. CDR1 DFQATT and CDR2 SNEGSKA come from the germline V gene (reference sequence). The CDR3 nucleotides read TGCAGTGCTAGCCAAGCGGGAGGAACCTACGAGCAGTACTTC. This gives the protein CSASQAGGTYEQYF.

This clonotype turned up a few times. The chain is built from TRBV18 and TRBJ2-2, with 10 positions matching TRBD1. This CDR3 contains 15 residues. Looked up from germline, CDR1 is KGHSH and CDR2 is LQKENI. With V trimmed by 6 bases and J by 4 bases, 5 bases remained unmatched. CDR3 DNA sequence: TGTGCCAGCTCCCCGGGACAGGGGACCACCGGGGAGCTGTTTTTT. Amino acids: CASSPGQGTTGELFF. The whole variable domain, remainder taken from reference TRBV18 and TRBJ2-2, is NAGVMQNPRHLVRRRGQEARLRCSPMKGHSHVYWYRQLPEEGLKFMVYLQKENIIDESGMPKERFSAEFPKEGPSILRIQQVVRGDSAAYFCASSPGQGTTGELFFGEGSRLTVL.